The 13 T cell receptor beta chains given below trace back to one sample, sequenced in a study of glioma-infiltrating T cells. The iRepertoire nested amplicon-rescue multiplex PCR amplified TCR alpha and beta CDR3s from RNA. TCRdb reprocessed the multiplex PCR reads with MiXCR, giving one entry per CDR3 protein. This sample has tens of thousands of distinct CDR3 sequences, with about 40% found just once. Sample: glioma tissue, nonneoplastic brain tissue, or PBMCs (not recorded which). These receptors were taken from a human donor with low-grade glioma or glioblastoma, undergoing nonglioma brain surgery, or in good health (not recorded which).

This clonotype was found many times. CDR3 sequence reads: CASSFKGAGANVLTF. The CDR3 DNA is TGTGCCAGCAGCTTCAAGGGGGCTGGGGCCAACGTCCTGACTTTC. The J gene is TRBJ2-6, the V gene TRBV7-9; possible D gene TRBD1, 6 bases. The CDR3 is made up of 15 amino acids. V was shortened by 3 bases and J by 2 bases, with 8 bases between the two germline ends. Germline CDR1 is SEHNR and CDR2 is FQNEAQ (reference sequence).

The chain uses TRBV27 and TRBJ1-5; possible D gene TRBD1, 5 bases. CDR1 is MNHEY and CDR2 is SMNVEV in the germline V gene (reference sequence). The ends were cut back, 6 bases at V and 5 bases at J, with 14 bases in the middle. CDR3 length: 14 amino acids. The DNA for the CDR3 is TGTGCCAGCAGCCGACTAGCGGGGGATCAGCCCCAGCATTTT. This codes for CASSRLAGDQPQHF.

This clonotype appeared a single time. A much larger clone is a single base away; this may be a read error. In DNA form, the CDR3 reads TGTGCCAGCAGCTTCCCAGGGACAGCCTCGGACAGAACTCACAATGAGCAGTTCTTC. Protein sequence: CASSFPGTASDRTHNEQFF. The rearrangement joins TRBV5-4 to TRBJ2-1, with 7 bases identical to TRBD1. Germline lookup yields CDR1 SGHNT and CDR2 YYREEE (reference sequence). The CDR3 has 19 residues. The ends lost 2 bases at V and 5 bases at J; junction bases unmatched: 19. Filled out from reference TRBV5-4 and TRBJ2-1, the complete variable domain reads ETGVTQSPTHLIKTRGQQVTLRCSSQSGHNTVSWYQQALGQGPQFIFQYYREEENGRGNFPPRFSGLQFPNYSSELNVNALELDDSALYLCASSFPGTASDRTHNEQFFGPGTRLTVL.

This clonotype was observed a few times. This sequence joins TRBV14 and TRBJ2-7, with a possible D match to TRBD1 (6 bases). Trimming shortened V by 0 bases and J by 3 bases, and 21 bases separated the two germline ends. The CDR3 runs to 18 residues. Per the germline V gene, CDR1 is SGHDN and CDR2 is FVKESK. For the CDR3, the DNA is TGTGCCAGCAGCCAAGATGGGGGCCGCAGGACACATAACTACGAGCAGTACTTC. Translating gives CASSQDGGRRTHNYEQYF. Full variable domain (outside the CDR3, taken from reference TRBV14 and TRBJ2-7): EAGVTQFPSHSVIEKGQTVTLRCDPISGHDNLYWYRRVMGKEIKFLLHFVKESKQDESGMPNNRFLAERTGGTYSTLKVQPAELEDSGVYFCASSQDGGRRTHNYEQYFGPGTRLTVT.

This clonotype is hyperexpanded by share. The chain links TRBV20-1 to TRBJ1-5, with D possibly TRBD1 on 5 matching bases. Deletions cut 2 bases from V and 4 bases from J, with 12 bases between. The CDR3 has 14 amino acids. Germline V lookup: CDR1 DFQATT, CDR2 SNEGSKA (reference sequence). CDR3 in amino acids: CSARPSGQNQPQHF. Here the CDR3 DNA reads TGCAGTGCTAGACCATCCGGACAAAATCAGCCCCAGCATTTT.

A word on this clonotype: This sequence may be a read error, since a much larger clone differs from it by one base. The V and J genes are TRBV5-4 and TRBJ2-1; TRBD1 agrees at 7 bases. Looked up from germline, CDR1 is SGHNT and CDR2 is YYREEE (reference sequence). The CDR3 spans 15 residues. CDR3 amino acids: CASSSGTDIYNEQLF. The CDR3 DNA reads TGTGCCAGCAGTTCCGGGACAGATATTTACAATGAGCAGCTCTTC. Filled out from reference TRBV5-4 and TRBJ2-1, the complete variable domain reads ETGVTQSPTHLIKTRGQQVTLRCSSQSGHNTVSWYQQALGQGPQFIFQYYREEENGRGNFPPRFSGLQFPNYSSELNVNALELDDSALYLCASSSGTDIYNEQLFGPGTRLTVL.

This clonotype was recorded at least ten times. V gene TRBV7-9 combines with J gene TRBJ2-7, with 7 bases that match TRBD1. Germline V lookup: CDR1 SEHNR, CDR2 FQNEAQ (reference sequence). The ends lost 5 bases at V and 9 bases at J; junction bases unmatched: 4. CDR3 size: 11 residues. CDR3 sequence: CASSVNRGQYF. CDR3 bases: TGTGCCAGCAGCGTAAACAGGGGGCAGTACTTC.

The CDR3 coding sequence is TGTGCCAGCAGGGCAGGACAGGGGCAAACTGAGGATACGCAGTATTTT. It codes for CASRAGQGQTEDTQYF. The rearrangement links TRBV6-1 to TRBJ2-3, with 9 positions matching TRBD1. CDR3 size: 16 residues. V dropped 6 bases and J dropped 6; count of bases not matched to a gene: 13. The germline CDR1 and CDR2 sequences are MNHNS and SASEGT.

This clonotype was detected many times. The chain combines TRBV5-8 with TRBJ2-7; D uncertain. V lost 0 bases to trimming and J lost 3 bases, with 10 bases between them. The germline V gene encodes CDR1 SGHTS and CDR2 YDEGEE. The CDR3 contains 14 residues. In DNA, the CDR3 is TGTGCCAGCAGCTTGGGTGCTAGGATCTACGAGCAGTACTTC. It codes for CASSLGARIYEQYF.

This clonotype was counted ten times or more. The chain employs TRBV14 and TRBJ2-1; D may be TRBD2 (6 bases). V gave up 4 bases and J gave up 7 bases, with 20 bases separating them. Germline V gene data show CDR1 as SGHDN and CDR2 as FVKESK. CDR3 size: 16 residues. CDR3 in amino acids: CASSPRGLGGVNEQFF. The DNA of the CDR3 is TGTGCCAGCAGCCCCCGGGGCCTAGGCGGGGTAAATGAGCAGTTCTTC. The variable domain in full, with the rest retrieved from reference TRBV14 and TRBJ2-1, is EAGVTQFPSHSVIEKGQTVTLRCDPISGHDNLYWYRRVMGKEIKFLLHFVKESKQDESGMPNNRFLAERTGGTYSTLKVQPAELEDSGVYFCASSPRGLGGVNEQFFGPGTRLTVL.

The chain links TRBV10-3 to TRBJ2-1, with a possible D match to TRBD2 (6 bases). Trimming took off 10 bases at V and 13 bases at J, with 20 bases between the two ends. This CDR3 comprises 12 residues. Per the germline V gene, CDR1 is ENHRY and CDR2 is SYGVKD. CDR3 sequence reads: CASRKTGEAQFF. In DNA form, the CDR3 reads TGTGCCAGCAGAAAAACTGGGGAGGCCCAGTTCTTC.

A word on this clonotype: A much larger clone is a single base away; this may be a read error. The CDR3, as DNA: TGCAGCGTTGATGGTACAGGGGATTATGCTAACTATGGCTACACCTTC. This encodes CSVDGTGDYANYGYTF. This chain uses TRBV29-1 with TRBJ1-2; 7 nucleotides line up with TRBD1. J gave up 0 bases and V 3 bases, and 10 bases lay outside the gene matches. CDR1 SQVTM and CDR2 ANQGSEA come from the germline V gene. The CDR3 extends over 16 amino acids.

This clonotype occurred many times. The rearrangement joins TRBV27 to TRBJ2-3, with a possible D match to TRBD2 (5 bases). CDR1 MNHEY and CDR2 SMNVEV come from the germline V gene (reference sequence). CDR3 length: 13 residues. V dropped 5 bases and J dropped 4 bases, with 10 bases sitting between them. Here the CDR3 reads CASSPIGADTQYF. The CDR3 region has the DNA TGTGCCAGCAGTCCAATCGGGGCAGATACGCAGTATTTT.